Presented here are 25 T cell receptor beta chains from one specimen sequenced in a study of cytomegalovirus exposure and HLA in healthy donors (dated by TCRdb to about 2017). The library was generated by the immunoSEQ multiplex PCR assay. A mixture of 60 forward primers for TCR Vbeta segments and 13 reverse primers for TCR Jbeta segments was used in the multiplex PCR. TCRdb's version of the immuneACCESS table is confined to in-frame rearrangements and falls short of the full clone set. An unresolved V gene accounts for under half of the shortfall where checked; the remainder is of unknown origin. A total of around 190,000 clones appear in this sample, more than 65% of them only once. The ten biggest clones cover approximately 3% of the sample. The specimen was PBMCs. All receptors derive from a woman in her twenties or thirties in good health and CMV-seropositive.

This clone was found once. V usage is TRBV5-1 and J usage is TRBJ1-5; 8 bases are shared with TRBD1. The CDR3 covers 15 residues. J gave up 6 bases and V 5 bases, and 10 bases lay outside the gene matches. CDR1 and CDR2 (germline): SGHRS, YFSETQ. CDR3 sequence: CASRPAHRGGQPQHF. CDR3 bases: TGCGCCAGCAGGCCGGCCCACAGGGGGGGTCAGCCCCAGCATTTT.

This chain joins TRBV9 and TRBJ2-7, with 9 nucleotides matching TRBD2. CDR1 is SGDLS, CDR2 YYNGEE, per germline. The CDR3 consists of 16 residues. The V and J ends lost 0 bases and 0 bases, in that order; junction bases with no gene match: 4. The CDR3 loop is CASSVGLAGTSYEQYF. In DNA form, the CDR3 reads TGTGCCAGCAGCGTAGGCCTAGCGGGAACCTCCTACGAGCAGTACTTC.

This chain links TRBV5-1 with TRBJ2-7; D is undetermined. CDR1 and CDR2 (germline): SGHRS, YFSETQ. The V end lost 0 bases, the J end lost 3 bases, and 19 bases lay between the germline ends. The CDR3 contains 17 residues. The CDR3 protein is CASSLDSTLSKLYEQYF. The CDR3 region has the DNA TGCGCCAGCAGCTTGGATTCCACTCTTTCGAAACTCTACGAGCAGTACTTC. Filled out from reference TRBV5-1 and TRBJ2-7, the complete variable domain reads KAGVTQTPRYLIKTRGQQVTLSCSPISGHRSVSWYQQTPGQGLQFLFEYFSETQRNKGNFPGRFSGRQFSNSRSEMNVSTLELGDSALYLCASSLDSTLSKLYEQYFGPGTRLTVT.

Only one count was recorded for this clone. This chain connects TRBV4-1 to TRBJ2-1; 7 bases are a match to TRBD2. The junction had 9 bases not matched to a gene; V was cut back by 6 bases and J by 1 base. This CDR3 contains 16 residues. Germline lookup yields CDR1 MGHRA and CDR2 YSYEKL. For the CDR3, the DNA is TGCGCCAGCAGTGGGTCAGCGGGACCTTCCTACAATGAGCAGTTCTTC. Translated, it gives CASSGSAGPSYNEQFF.

The genes are TRBV20-1 and TRBJ1-1; D is perhaps TRBD1 (6 bases). This CDR3 spans 10 amino acids. Trimming pared 5 bases from V and 7 bases from J, leaving 8 bases between. Germline loops: CDR1 DFQATT, CDR2 SNEGSKA (reference sequence). CDR3 DNA sequence: TGCAGTGCTCGGACAGATGAAGCTTTCTTT. Translation gives CSARTDEAFF.

V gene TRBV7-9 combines with J gene TRBJ2-2, with D unresolved. The CDR3 spans 14 residues. Trimming left V 0 bases short and J 2 bases short, with 4 bases between. Germline CDR1 is SEHNR and CDR2 is FQNEAQ (reference sequence). CDR3 loop: CASSLAGNTGELFF. CDR3 nucleotide sequence: TGTGCCAGCAGCTTAGCCGGTAACACCGGGGAGCTGTTTTTT. Full variable domain (missing parts from reference TRBV7-9 and TRBJ2-2): DTGVSQNPRHKITKRGQNVTFRCDPISEHNRLYWYRQTLGQGPEFLTYFQNEAQLEKSRLLSDRFSAERPKGSFSTLEIQRTEQGDSAMYLCASSLAGNTGELFFGEGSRLTVL.

This rearrangement joins TRBV5-4 to TRBJ1-5; D possibly corresponds to TRBD1 (6 bases). The CDR3 totals 13 residues. CDR1 and CDR2 (germline): SGHNT, YYREEE (reference sequence). Deletions cut 3 bases from V and 4 bases from J, with 8 bases between. Here the CDR3 DNA reads TGTGCCAGCAGCTGGGACATTAATCAGCCCCAGCATTTT. Protein sequence: CASSWDINQPQHF.

This clone showed up just a few times. This rearrangement joins TRBV7-9 to TRBJ1-5; D unclear. Per the germline V gene, CDR1 is SEHNR and CDR2 is FQNEAQ (reference sequence). The CDR3 is made up of 15 amino acids. V was cut by 0 bases and J by 0 bases, with 6 bases left in between. The DNA of the CDR3 is TGTGCCAGCAGCTTAGCAGAGAGTAGCAATCAGCCCCAGCATTTT. Protein sequence: CASSLAESSNQPQHF.

The CDR3 coding sequence is TGTGCCAGCATTCCGGCCAGGGGCCCGAAAAACTCCTACGAGCAGTACTTC. Residues: CASIPARGPKNSYEQYF. The chain is built from TRBV2 and TRBJ2-7; D possibly corresponds to TRBD1 (6 bases). The V end was cut by 7 bases, the J end by 0 bases, with 22 bases between. CDR3 length: 17 residues. Germline loops: CDR1 SNHLY, CDR2 FYNNEI.

V and J are TRBV5-1 and TRBJ2-1, with 9 bases matching TRBD2. Losses at the gene ends were 1 base for V and 12 bases for J; bases not matched to a gene: 5. The CDR3 totals 13 residues. Germline V gene data show CDR1 as SGHRS and CDR2 as YFSETQ. CDR3 sequence: CASSLSSGIMQFF. The CDR3 DNA reads as TGCGCCAGCAGCTTGTCTAGCGGGATAATGCAGTTCTTC. The variable domain in full, with the rest retrieved from reference TRBV5-1 and TRBJ2-1, is KAGVTQTPRYLIKTRGQQVTLSCSPISGHRSVSWYQQTPGQGLQFLFEYFSETQRNKGNFPGRFSGRQFSNSRSEMNVSTLELGDSALYLCASSLSSGIMQFFGPGTRLTVL.

For this clone: One junction end disagrees with the germline gene, perhaps due to a read error. This chain connects TRBV7-9 to TRBJ1-5; 7 bases align to TRBD1. CDR1 SEHNR and CDR2 FQNEAQ come from the germline V gene (reference sequence). CDR3 length equals 14 residues. CDR3 nucleotide sequence: TGTTCCAGCAGCTTAGAGGGGGCAAATCAGCCCCAGCATTTT. It translates to CSSSLEGANQPQHF.

The chain uses TRBV11-2 and TRBJ2-3, with 11 bases identical to TRBD2. Trimming took 4 bases from V and 3 from J; bases not matched to a gene: 9. The CDR3 loop spans 17 amino acids. Germline values: CDR1 SGHAT, CDR2 FQNNGV. The CDR3 reads CASSSRRLAGGTDTQYF. DNA of the CDR3: TGTGCCAGCAGCTCGCGGCGGCTAGCGGGAGGTACAGATACGCAGTATTTT.

This clone was recorded once. The chain links TRBV29-1 to TRBJ1-1; tentatively, D is TRBD1 (6 bases). Trimming removed 3 bases from V and 4 bases from J, with 9 bases in between. CDR3 length: 12 residues. The germline CDR1 and CDR2 sequences are SQVTM and ANQGSEA. Here the CDR3 reads CSVDTGFTEAFF. The CDR3 nucleotides are TGCAGCGTTGACACAGGGTTCACTGAAGCTTTCTTT.

The table lists this clone with a count of one. V gene TRBV6-1 combines with J gene TRBJ2-1, with D possibly matching TRBD1 (6 bases). Germline CDR1 and CDR2: MNHNS and SASEGT. The CDR3 consists of 13 residues. V was trimmed by 6 bases and J by 6 bases, leaving 12 bases between them. The CDR3 is CASRQGLGNEQFF. The CDR3 DNA sequence: TGTGCCAGCAGGCAGGGGTTAGGCAATGAGCAGTTCTTC.

Concerning this clone itself: A read error may produce the germline difference seen at one junction end. The J gene is TRBJ2-5, the V gene TRBV5-6; 10 bases are a match to TRBD1. This CDR3 has 14 residues. CDR1 is SGHDT, CDR2 YYEEEE, per germline. Written as DNA, the CDR3 is TGTGCCAGCAGCGGGGACAGGGGACAAGAGACCCGGTACTTC. Protein sequence: CASSGDRGQETRYF.

This rearrangement joins TRBV7-2 to TRBJ1-2; 8 bases agree with TRBD1. CDR1 is SGHTA and CDR2 is FQGNSA in the germline V gene. V was clipped by 2 bases and J by 5 bases; unmatched bases: 1. The CDR3 sequence is 13 residues long. The CDR3 here is CASSLRQGYGYTF. CDR3 nucleotide sequence: TGTGCCAGCAGCTTAAGACAGGGGTATGGCTACACCTTC.

The rearrangement joins TRBV5-1 to TRBJ2-7; no clear D gene. This CDR3 is built from 11 residues. The germline CDR1 and CDR2 sequences are SGHRS and YFSETQ. With 3 bases removed from V and 3 bases from J, the gap between germline ends came to 4 bases. The CDR3 sequence is CASSSLYEQYF. The CDR3 DNA follows: TGCGCCAGCAGCTCCCTCTACGAGCAGTACTTC.

The rearrangement uses TRBV6-5 and TRBJ2-1; 10 positions match TRBD2. CDR1 MNHEY and CDR2 SVGAGI come from the germline V gene. CDR3 length equals 16 residues. V lost 0 bases, J lost 3 bases, and 2 bases stayed unmatched. CDR3 region: CASSYSPSGGYNEQFF. CDR3 in DNA: TGTGCCAGCAGTTACTCGCCTAGCGGGGGCTACAATGAGCAGTTCTTC.

The chain links TRBV28 to TRBJ1-5; 10 nucleotides line up with TRBD1. The trim removed 5 bases at V and 4 bases at J, leaving 5 bases unmatched. CDR3 size: 15 residues. Germline V lookup: CDR1 MDHEN, CDR2 SYDVKM. The CDR3 loop is CASSDRGRGNQPQHF. CDR3 DNA sequence: TGTGCCAGCAGTGACAGGGGGCGGGGGAATCAGCCCCAGCATTTT. Combining the CDR3 with reference TRBV28 and TRBJ1-5 gives the whole variable domain DVKVTQSSRYLVKRTGEKVFLECVQDMDHENMFWYRQDPGLGLRLIYFSYDVKMKEKGDIPEGYSVSREKKERFSLILESASTNQTSMYLCASSDRGRGNQPQHFGDGTRLSIL.

The chain employs TRBV27 and TRBJ2-7; 13 nucleotides align to TRBD2. This CDR3 is built from 14 residues. Germline-derived CDR1 and CDR2 are MNHEY and SMNVEV (reference sequence). Unmatched junction bases numbered 4, after V lost 6 bases and J lost 5 bases. The CDR3 DNA sequence: TGTGCCAGCAGGTGGACTAGCGGGAGTCACGAGCAGTACTTC. Amino acid sequence: CASRWTSGSHEQYF.

The chain joins TRBV27 to TRBJ2-1; no reliable D call. This CDR3 has 14 residues. Germline loops: CDR1 MNHEY, CDR2 SMNVEV (reference sequence). Trimming took off 5 bases at V and 7 bases at J, with 15 bases between the two ends. The CDR3 spells CASSVSPGRNEQFF. In DNA form, the CDR3 reads TGTGCCAGCAGTGTCTCCCCGGGTCGGAATGAGCAGTTCTTC.

This clone was seen only a few times. The J gene is TRBJ2-1, the V gene TRBV29-1; D is perhaps TRBD2 (6 bases). Germline V lookup: CDR1 SQVTM, CDR2 ANQGSEA. V was pared by 4 bases and J by 5 bases, with 15 bases between. This CDR3 contains 14 residues. The CDR3 sequence: CSVGGGSGNNEQFF. DNA of the CDR3: TGCAGCGTTGGTGGAGGTAGCGGAAACAATGAGCAGTTCTTC.

The V call is TRBV6-5, the J call TRBJ2-1; the match to TRBD2 covers 10 bases. The germline V gene encodes CDR1 MNHEY and CDR2 SVGAGI. The CDR3 runs 13 residues. Germline trimming cut 8 bases from V and 5 bases from J; bases unmatched to any gene: 3. The CDR3 here is CASGLAEDNEQFF. CDR3 in DNA: TGTGCCAGCGGACTAGCGGAGGACAATGAGCAGTTCTTC.

This clone was detected a few times. The chain couples TRBV6-1 to TRBJ2-7; 9 positions match TRBD2. Germline V gene data show CDR1 as MNHNS and CDR2 as SASEGT. J was trimmed by 4 bases and V by 6 bases; bases with no gene match: 4. This CDR3 has 13 residues. DNA of the CDR3: TGTGCCAGCAGGAGGCGGGAGGGGTACGAGCAGTACTTC. Residues: CASRRREGYEQYF.

This clone has just a few counts. The chain joins TRBV2 to TRBJ2-3, with D tentatively TRBD2 (6 bases). Germline values: CDR1 SNHLY, CDR2 FYNNEI. The V gene lost 1 base and the J gene lost 1 base, with 9 bases spanning the gap. The CDR3 sequence is 15 residues long. The CDR3 DNA sequence: TGTGCCAGCAGTGAAGAGGCTAGCGGCACAGATACGCAGTATTTT. Its translation: CASSEEASGTDTQYF.